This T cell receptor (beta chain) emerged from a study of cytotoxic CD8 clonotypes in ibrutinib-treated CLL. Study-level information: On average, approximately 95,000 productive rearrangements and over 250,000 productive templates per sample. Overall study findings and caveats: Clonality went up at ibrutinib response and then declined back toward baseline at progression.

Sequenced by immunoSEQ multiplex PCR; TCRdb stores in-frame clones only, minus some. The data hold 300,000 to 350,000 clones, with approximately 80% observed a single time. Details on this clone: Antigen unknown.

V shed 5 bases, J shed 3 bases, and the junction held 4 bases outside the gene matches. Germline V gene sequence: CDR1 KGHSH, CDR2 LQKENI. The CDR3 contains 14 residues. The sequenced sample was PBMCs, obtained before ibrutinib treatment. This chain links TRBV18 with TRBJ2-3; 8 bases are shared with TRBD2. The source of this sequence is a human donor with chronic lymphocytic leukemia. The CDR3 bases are TGTGCCAGCTCATCTACGGGAGGGACAGATACGCAGTATTTT. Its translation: CASSSTGGTDTQYF.